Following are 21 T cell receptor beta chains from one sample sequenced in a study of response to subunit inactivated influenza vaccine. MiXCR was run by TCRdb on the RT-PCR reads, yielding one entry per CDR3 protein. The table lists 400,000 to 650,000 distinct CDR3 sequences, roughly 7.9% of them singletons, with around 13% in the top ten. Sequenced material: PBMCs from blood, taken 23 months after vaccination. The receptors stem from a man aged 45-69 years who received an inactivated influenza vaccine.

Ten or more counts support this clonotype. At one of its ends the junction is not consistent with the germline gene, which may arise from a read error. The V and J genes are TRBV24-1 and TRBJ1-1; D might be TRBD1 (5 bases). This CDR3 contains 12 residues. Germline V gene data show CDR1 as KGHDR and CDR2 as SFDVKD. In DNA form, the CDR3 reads TGTGCAACCAAGGGGCTGAACACTGAAGCTTTCTTT. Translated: CATKGLNTEAFF.

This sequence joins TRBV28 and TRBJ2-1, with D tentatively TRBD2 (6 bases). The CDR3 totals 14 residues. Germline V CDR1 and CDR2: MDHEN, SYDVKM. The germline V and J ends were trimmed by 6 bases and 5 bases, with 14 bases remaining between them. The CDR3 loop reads CASRTLGLNNEQFF. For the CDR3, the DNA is TGTGCCAGCAGAACCTTGGGACTGAACAATGAGCAGTTCTTC. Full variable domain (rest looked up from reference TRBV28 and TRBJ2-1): DVKVTQSSRYLVKRTGEKVFLECVQDMDHENMFWYRQDPGLGLRLIYFSYDVKMKEKGDIPEGYSVSREKKERFSLILESASTNQTSMYLCASRTLGLNNEQFFGPGTRLTVL.

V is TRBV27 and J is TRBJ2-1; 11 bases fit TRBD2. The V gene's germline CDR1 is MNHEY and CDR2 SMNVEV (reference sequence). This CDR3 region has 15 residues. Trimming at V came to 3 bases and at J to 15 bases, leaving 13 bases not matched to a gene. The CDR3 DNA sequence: TGTGCCAGCAGTTTTGACGGACTAGCGGGCGACAAGGCGTTCTTC. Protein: CASSFDGLAGDKAFF.

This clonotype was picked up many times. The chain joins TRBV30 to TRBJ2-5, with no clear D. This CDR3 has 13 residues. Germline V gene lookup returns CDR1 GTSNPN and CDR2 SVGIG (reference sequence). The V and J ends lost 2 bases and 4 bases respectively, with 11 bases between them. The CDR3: CAWSLGFGETQYF. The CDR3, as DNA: TGTGCCTGGAGTTTAGGGTTTGGAGAGACCCAGTACTTC.

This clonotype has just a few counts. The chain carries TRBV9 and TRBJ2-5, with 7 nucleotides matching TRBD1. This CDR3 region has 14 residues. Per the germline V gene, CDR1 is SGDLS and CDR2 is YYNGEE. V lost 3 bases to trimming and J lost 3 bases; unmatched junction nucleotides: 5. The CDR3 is CASSGRTGEETQYF. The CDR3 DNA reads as TGTGCCAGCAGCGGGCGGACAGGCGAAGAGACCCAGTACTTC.

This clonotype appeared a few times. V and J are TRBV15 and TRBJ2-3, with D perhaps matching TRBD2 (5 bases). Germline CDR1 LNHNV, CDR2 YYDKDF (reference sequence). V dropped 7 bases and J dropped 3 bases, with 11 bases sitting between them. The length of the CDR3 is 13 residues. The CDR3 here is CATNPGVTDTQYF. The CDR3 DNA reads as TGTGCCACCAACCCCGGGGTGACAGATACGCAGTATTTT.

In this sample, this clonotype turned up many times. For the CDR3, the DNA is TGTGCCAGCAGGCCGACAGGTTCAGATACGCAGTATTTT. It yields the protein CASRPTGSDTQYF. V gene TRBV2 combines with J gene TRBJ2-3; D perhaps matches TRBD1 (6 bases). The V gene's germline CDR1 is SNHLY and CDR2 FYNNEI. V gave up 6 bases and J gave up 4 bases, with 11 bases separating them. The CDR3 is 13 amino acids. The entire variable domain, with the rest obtained from reference TRBV2 and TRBJ2-3, is as follows: EPEVTQTPSHQVTQMGQEVILRCVPISNHLYFYWYRQILGQKVEFLVSFYNNEISEKSEIFDDQFSVERPDGSNFTLKIRSTKLEDSAMYFCASRPTGSDTQYFGPGTRLTVL.

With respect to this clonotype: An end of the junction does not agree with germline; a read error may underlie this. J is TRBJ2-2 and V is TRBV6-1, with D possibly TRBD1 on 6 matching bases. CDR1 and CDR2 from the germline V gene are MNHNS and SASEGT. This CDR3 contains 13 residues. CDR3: CASSAGVTGELFF. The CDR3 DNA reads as TGCGCCAGCAGTGCAGGGGTCACCGGGGAGCTGTTTTTT.

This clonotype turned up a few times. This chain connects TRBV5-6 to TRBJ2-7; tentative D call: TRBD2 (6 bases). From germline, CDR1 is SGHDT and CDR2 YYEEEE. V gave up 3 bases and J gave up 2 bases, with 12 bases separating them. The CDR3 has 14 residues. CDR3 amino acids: CASSWGRRAYEQYF. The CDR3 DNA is TGTGCCAGCAGCTGGGGTCGGAGGGCCTACGAGCAGTACTTC.

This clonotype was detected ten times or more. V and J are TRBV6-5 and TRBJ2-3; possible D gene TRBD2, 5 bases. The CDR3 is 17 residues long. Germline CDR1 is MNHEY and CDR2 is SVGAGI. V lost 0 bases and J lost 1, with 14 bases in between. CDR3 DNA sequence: TGTGCCAGCAGTTACTCGTTGCGAGCGGACCGCACAGATACGCAGTATTTT. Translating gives CASSYSLRADRTDTQYF.

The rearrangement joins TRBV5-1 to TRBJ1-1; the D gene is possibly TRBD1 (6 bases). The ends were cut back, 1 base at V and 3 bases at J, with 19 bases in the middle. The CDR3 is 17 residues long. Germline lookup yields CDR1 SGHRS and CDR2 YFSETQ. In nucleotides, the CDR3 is TGCGCCAGCAGCTTGTTAGGGGGGGTTTATTGGGACACTGAAGCTTTCTTT. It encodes CASSLLGGVYWDTEAFF.

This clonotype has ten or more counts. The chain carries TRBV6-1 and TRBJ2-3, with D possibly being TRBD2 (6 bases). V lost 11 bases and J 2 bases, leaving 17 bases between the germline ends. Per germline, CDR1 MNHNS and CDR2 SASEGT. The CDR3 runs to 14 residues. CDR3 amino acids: CAHSSSGPTDTQYF. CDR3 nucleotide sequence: TGTGCCCATTCAAGTAGCGGACCCACAGATACGCAGTATTTT.

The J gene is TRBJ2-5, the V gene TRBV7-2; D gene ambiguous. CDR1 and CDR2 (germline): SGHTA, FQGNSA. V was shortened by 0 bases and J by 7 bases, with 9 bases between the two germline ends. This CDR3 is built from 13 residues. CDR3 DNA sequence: TGTGCCAGCAGCTTAGCTAGGCGCGGGACCCAGTACTTC. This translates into CASSLARRGTQYF.

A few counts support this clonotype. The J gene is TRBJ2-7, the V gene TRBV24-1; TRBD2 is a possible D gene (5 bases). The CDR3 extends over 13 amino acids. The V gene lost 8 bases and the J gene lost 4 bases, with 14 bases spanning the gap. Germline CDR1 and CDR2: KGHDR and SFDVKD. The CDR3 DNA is TGTGCCACCACTGACGGACGGGATTACGAGCAGTACTTC. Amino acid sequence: CATTDGRDYEQYF.

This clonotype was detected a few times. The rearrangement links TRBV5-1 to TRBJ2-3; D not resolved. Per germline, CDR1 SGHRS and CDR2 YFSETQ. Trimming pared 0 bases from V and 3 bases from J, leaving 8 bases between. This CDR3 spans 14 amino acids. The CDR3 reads CASSLGEETDTQYF. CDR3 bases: TGCGCCAGCAGCTTGGGGGAAGAAACAGATACGCAGTATTTT.

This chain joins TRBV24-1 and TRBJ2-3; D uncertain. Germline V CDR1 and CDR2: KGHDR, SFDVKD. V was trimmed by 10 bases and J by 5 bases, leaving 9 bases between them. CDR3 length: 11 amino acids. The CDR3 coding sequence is TGTGCCACAAGTCTACTAGATACGCAGTATTTT. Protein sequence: CATSLLDTQYF.

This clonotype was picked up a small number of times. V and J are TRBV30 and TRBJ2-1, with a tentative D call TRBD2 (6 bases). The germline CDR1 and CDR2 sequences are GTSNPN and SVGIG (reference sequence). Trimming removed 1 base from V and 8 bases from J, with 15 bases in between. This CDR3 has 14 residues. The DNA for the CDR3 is TGTGCCTGGAGTGCCGGGGACTTTCCCTATGAGCAGTTCTTC. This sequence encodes CAWSAGDFPYEQFF.

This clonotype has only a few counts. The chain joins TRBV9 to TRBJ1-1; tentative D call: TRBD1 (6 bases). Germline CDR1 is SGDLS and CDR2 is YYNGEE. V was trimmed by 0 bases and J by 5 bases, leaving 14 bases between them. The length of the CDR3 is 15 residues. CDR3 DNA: TGTGCCAGCAGCGTAGGAGGGGGGCGGGGTACTGAAGCTTTCTTT. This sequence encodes CASSVGGGRGTEAFF.

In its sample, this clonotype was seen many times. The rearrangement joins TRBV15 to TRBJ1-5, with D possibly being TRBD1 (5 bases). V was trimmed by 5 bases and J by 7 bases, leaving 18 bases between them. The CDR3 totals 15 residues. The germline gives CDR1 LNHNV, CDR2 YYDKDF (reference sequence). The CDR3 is CATSEGRRAGQPQHF. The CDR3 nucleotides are TGTGCCACCAGCGAGGGACGGAGAGCAGGGCAGCCCCAGCATTTT. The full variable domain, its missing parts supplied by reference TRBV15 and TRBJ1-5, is DAMVIQNPRYQVTQFGKPVTLSCSQTLNHNVMYWYQQKSSQAPKLLFHYYDKDFNNEADTPDNFQSRRPNTSFCFLDIRSPGLGDTAMYLCATSEGRRAGQPQHFGDGTRLSIL.

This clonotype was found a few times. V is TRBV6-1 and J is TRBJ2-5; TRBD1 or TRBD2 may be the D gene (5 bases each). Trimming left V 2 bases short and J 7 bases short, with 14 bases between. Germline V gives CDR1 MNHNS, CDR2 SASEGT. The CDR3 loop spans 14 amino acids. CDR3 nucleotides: TGTGCCAGCAGTGAATACCCCGGTGGGGGGACCCAGTACTTC. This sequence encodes CASSEYPGGGTQYF.

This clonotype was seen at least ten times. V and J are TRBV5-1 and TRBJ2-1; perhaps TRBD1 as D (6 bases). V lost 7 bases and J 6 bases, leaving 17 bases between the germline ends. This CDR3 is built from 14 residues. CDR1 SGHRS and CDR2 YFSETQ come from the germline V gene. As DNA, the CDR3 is TGCGCCAGCCACCACGGACAGACCAGCAATGAGCAGTTCTTC. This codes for CASHHGQTSNEQFF.